This TCR beta chain came from a study of T cell responses to AZD1222 COVID-19 vaccine. Broader study findings: Baseline testing showed seropositivity in only a handful of AZD1222 recipients.

Second-dose intervals of approximately 4 or approximately 12 weeks were pooled. This CDR3 contains 14 residues. Germline assignment: CDR1 KGHDR and CDR2 SFDVKD. Trimming cost V 3 bases and J 5 bases; bases outside gene matches: 5. Note on this clone: Its antigen is currently unknown.

Data came from immunoSEQ multiplex PCR; TCRdb stores just in-frame clones and leaves some out. Among about 150,000 clones listed, over 70% were seen once. V and J are TRBV24-1 and TRBJ2-5; 7 positions agree with TRBD1. The sequence derives from an adult who received the AZD1222 COVID-19 vaccine. The sample here was peripheral blood, taken 28 days after the second AZD1222 dose. The CDR3 region is CATSDRTGSETQYF. CDR3 nucleotides: TGTGCCACCAGTGATCGGACAGGTTCGGAGACCCAGTACTTC.